This T cell receptor (beta chain) stems from a study of OX40 agonist ivuxolimab in advanced cancers. Study-level background: In this trial design, patients received ivuxolimab intravenously at 0.01 to 10 mg/kg every 2 weeks. Overall study findings and caveats: Antigens targeted by the expanded peripheral T cells were not determined.

Between the trimmed V and J ends, which lost 7 bases and 5 bases, there was a span of 15 bases. Germline values: CDR1 SNHLY, CDR2 FYNNEI. This CDR3 spans 14 amino acids. The method was immunoSEQ multiplex PCR; TCRdb's version includes in-frame clones alone and lacks a portion of them. The sample shows about 90,000 clones, around 88% of them seen only once. Regarding this clone: Its cognate antigen is unknown.

This chain uses TRBV2 with TRBJ1-5; D gene ambiguous. Here the sequenced sample was CD4+ or CD8+ T cells sorted from blood, taken in a trial of the OX40 agonist ivuxolimab. The receptor was derived from an adult with an advanced solid tumor such as melanoma, head and neck, liver or kidney cancer. CDR3 nucleotide sequence: TGTGCCAGCACCATGGACCCTTTGTATCAGCCCCAGCATTTT. It specifies CASTMDPLYQPQHF.